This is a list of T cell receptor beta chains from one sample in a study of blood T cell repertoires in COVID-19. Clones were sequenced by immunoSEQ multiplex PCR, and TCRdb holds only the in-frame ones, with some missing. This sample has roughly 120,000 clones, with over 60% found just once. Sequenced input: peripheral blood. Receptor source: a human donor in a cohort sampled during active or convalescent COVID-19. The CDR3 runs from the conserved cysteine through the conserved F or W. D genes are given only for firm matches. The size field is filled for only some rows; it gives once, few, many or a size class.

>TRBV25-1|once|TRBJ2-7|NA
TGTGCCAGCCACCGGTCTAATTACGAGCAGTACTTC
CASHRSNYEQYF
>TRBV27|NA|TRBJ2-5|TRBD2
TGTGCCAGCAGTTTAAGTATTAGCGGGAGGAGCGAGACCCAGTACTTC
CASSLSISGRSETQYF
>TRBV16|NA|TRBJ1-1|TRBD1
TGTGCCAGCAGCCCACAGGGGGGGGCGGGTGAAGCTTTCTTT
CASSPQGGAGEAFF
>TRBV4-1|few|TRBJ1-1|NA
TGCGCCAGCAGCAACAGGGTTGCTGAGACTGAAGCTTTCTTT
CASSNRVAETEAFF
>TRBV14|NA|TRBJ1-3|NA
TGTGCCAGCAGCCAAGGAGCGAGGAGAAACACCATATATTTT
CASSQGARRNTIYF
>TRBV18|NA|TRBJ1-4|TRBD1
TGTGCCAGCTCACCAGGGACAGGGCCCGGGGAAAAACTGTTTTTT
CASSPGTGPGEKLFF
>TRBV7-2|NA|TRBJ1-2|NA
TGTGCCAGCAGCCAGGACAGCCGCTATGGCTACACCTTC
CASSQDSRYGYTF
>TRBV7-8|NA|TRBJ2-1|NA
TGTGCCAGCAGCTTAGACTGGCCTCCGCGGGAGCAGTTCTTC
CASSLDWPPREQFF
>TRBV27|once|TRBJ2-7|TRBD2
TGTGCCAGCAGTTTTCAAGCGGGAGAGGACGAGCAGTACTTC
CASSFQAGEDEQYF
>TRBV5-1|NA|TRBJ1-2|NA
TGCGCCAGCAGCTTGGACGTGAGAAACTATGGCTACACCTTC
CASSLDVRNYGYTF
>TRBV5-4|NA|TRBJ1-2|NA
TGTGCCAGCAGCAGGACAGTTAACTATGGCTACACCTTC
CASSRTVNYGYTF
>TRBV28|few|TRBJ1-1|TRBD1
TGTGCCAGCAGACCCGACAGGGCTCCAGCTTTCTTT
CASRPDRAPAFF
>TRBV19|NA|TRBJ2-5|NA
TGTGCCAGTAGTATAGGCGCGGGTAATATAGAGACCCAGTACTTC
CASSIGAGNIETQYF
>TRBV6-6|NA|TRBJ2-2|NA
TGTGCCAGCAGTGCACAGGGTATCGGGGAGCTGTTTTTT
CASSAQGIGELFF
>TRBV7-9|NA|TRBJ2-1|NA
TGTGCCAGCAGCCCCCAGTTCAATGAGCAGTTCTTC
CASSPQFNEQFF
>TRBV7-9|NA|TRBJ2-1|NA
TGTGCCAGCAGCCGCGCGATGGCAGGGAGGTACAATGAGCAGTTCTTC
CASSRAMAGRYNEQFF
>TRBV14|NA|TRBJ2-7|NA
TGTGCCAGCAGCCAAGGGATAGGGGGTCGGGTCGTCTACGAGCAGTACTTC
CASSQGIGGRVVYEQYF
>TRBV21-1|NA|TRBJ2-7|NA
TGTGCCAGCAGCAAAGGGACAGTCTCCTACGAGCAGTACTTC
CASSKGTVSYEQYF
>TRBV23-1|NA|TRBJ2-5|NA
TGCGCCAGCAGTCATCCCGTAGGGGAACCCGAAGAGACCCAGTACTTC
CASSHPVGEPEETQYF
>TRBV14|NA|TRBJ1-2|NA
TGTGCCAGCAGCAATCCCTTAGGGGTCAAGGGTCAGGATGGCTACACCTTC
CASSNPLGVKGQDGYTF
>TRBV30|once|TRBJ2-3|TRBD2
TGTGCCTCCAATCTGCGGGCGGGAGGCACAGATACGCAGTATTTT
CASNLRAGGTDTQYF
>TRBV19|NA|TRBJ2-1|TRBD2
TGTGCCAGTAGTAAGCTAGCGGGGGGTGCCTACAATGAGCAGTTCTTC
CASSKLAGGAYNEQFF
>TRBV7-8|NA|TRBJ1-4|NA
TGTGCCAGCAGCTTATACAGTAATGAAAAACTGTTTTTT
CASSLYSNEKLFF
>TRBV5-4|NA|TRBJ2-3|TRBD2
TGTGCCAGCAGCCGCCTAGCGGCAGATACGCAGTATTTT
CASSRLAADTQYF
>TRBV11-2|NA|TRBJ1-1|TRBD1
TGTGCCAGCAGGGGACAGGGGAACACTGAAGCTTTCTTT
CASRGQGNTEAFF
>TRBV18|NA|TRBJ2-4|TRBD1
TGTGCCAGCTCACCAGGGACAGGGAGGGACATTCAGTACTTC
CASSPGTGRDIQYF
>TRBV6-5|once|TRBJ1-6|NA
TGTGCCAGCAGTTACGGAGCTTTCTATAATTCACCCCTCCACTTT
CASSYGAFYNSPLHF
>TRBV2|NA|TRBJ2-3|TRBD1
TGTGCCAGCACCCTGGGACAGGGAGATACGCAGTATTTT
CASTLGQGDTQYF
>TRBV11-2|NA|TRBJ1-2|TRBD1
TGTGCCAGCAGCTCCGCGGGACAGGGACAGTATGGCTACACCTTC
CASSSAGQGQYGYTF
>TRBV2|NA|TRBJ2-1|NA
TGTGCCAGCACCCCGGTCGAGAAAATATACAATGAGCAGTTCTTC
CASTPVEKIYNEQFF
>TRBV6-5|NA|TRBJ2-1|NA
TGTGCCAGCAGATACGGACAGAAACCGACGCAGTTCTTC
CASRYGQKPTQFF
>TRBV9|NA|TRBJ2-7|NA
TGTGCCAGCAGCGTAGGCTACAGGGAGGGACTAAAGTACTTC
CASSVGYREGLKYF
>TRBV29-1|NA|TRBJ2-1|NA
TGCAGCGTTGGGGGACTACCACTACCAGGGACAGAGCAGTTCTTC
CSVGGLPLPGTEQFF
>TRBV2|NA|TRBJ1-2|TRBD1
TGTGCAAGTCGCCGGGACAGGGAAATTGATGGCTACACCTTC
CASRRDREIDGYTF
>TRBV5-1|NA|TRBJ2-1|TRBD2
TGCGCCAGCAGCTTGGTGCTCGGCGGGGGGGCCGCCTACAATGAGCAGTTCTTC
CASSLVLGGGAAYNEQFF
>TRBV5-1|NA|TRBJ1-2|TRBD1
TGCGCCAGCAGCCCGGGACAGACTTATGGCTACACCTTC
CASSPGQTYGYTF
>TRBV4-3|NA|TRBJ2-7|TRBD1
TGCGCCAGCAGCCATAACAGGGGGCCATACGAGCAGTACTTC
CASSHNRGPYEQYF
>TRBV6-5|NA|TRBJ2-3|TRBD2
TGTGCCAGCAGTTACCTTGGGGGAGGGAACACAGATACGCAGTATTTT
CASSYLGGGNTDTQYF
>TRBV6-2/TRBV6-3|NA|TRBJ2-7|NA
TGTGCCAGCAGTTCCCCCTGGGCATTTTACGAGCAGTACTTC
CASSSPWAFYEQYF
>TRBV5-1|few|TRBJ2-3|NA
TGCGCCAGCGCGCAGGGTTCAGATACGCAGTATTTT
CASAQGSDTQYF
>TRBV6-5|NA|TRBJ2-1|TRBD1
TGTGCCAGCAGGCGGGACAGGGGATCCTACAATGAGCAGTTCTTC
CASRRDRGSYNEQFF
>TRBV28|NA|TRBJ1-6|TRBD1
TGTGCCAGCAGCTGGGACAGGGAGATTTCACCCCTCCACTTT
CASSWDREISPLHF
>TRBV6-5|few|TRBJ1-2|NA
TGTGCCAGCAGTTACGCTGGACAGCTGCACTATGGCTACACCTTC
CASSYAGQLHYGYTF
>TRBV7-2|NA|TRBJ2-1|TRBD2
TGTGCCAGCAGCAAAGAACTAGCGGGAGGAGGTGATGAGCAGTTCTTC
CASSKELAGGGDEQFF
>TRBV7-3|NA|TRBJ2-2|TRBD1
TGTGCCAGCAGCTTAAGACAGGGAAGGTCCGGGGAGCTGTTTTTT
CASSLRQGRSGELFF
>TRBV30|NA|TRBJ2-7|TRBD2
TGTGCCTGGAGTGGGAGGACTAGAATATCTTCCGAGCAGTACTTC
CAWSGRTRISSEQYF
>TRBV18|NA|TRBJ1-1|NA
TGTGCCAGCTCACCACAAGGTGGGCAGGAGAACACTGAAGCTTTCTTT
CASSPQGGQENTEAFF
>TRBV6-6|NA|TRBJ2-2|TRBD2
TGTGCCAGCACCATAGCGGGGGGCGGCACCGGGGAGCTGTTTTTT
CASTIAGGGTGELFF
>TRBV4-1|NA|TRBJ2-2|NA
TGCGCCAGCAGCCCTACGCCGGGCACCGGGGAGCTGTTTTTT
CASSPTPGTGELFF
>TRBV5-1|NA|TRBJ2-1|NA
TGCGCCAGCAGCTTGTGGGGTGGAGGCCAGGGGGGAAATGAGCAGTTCTTC
CASSLWGGGQGGNEQFF
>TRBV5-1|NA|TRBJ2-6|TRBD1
TGCGCCAGCAGACTCGACAGGGCTGGGGCCAACGTCCTGACTTTC
CASRLDRAGANVLTF
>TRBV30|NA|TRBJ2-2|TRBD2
TGTGCCTGGAAGGGACTAGCGGTTACCGGGGAGCTGTTTTTT
CAWKGLAVTGELFF
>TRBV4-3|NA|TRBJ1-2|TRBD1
TGCGCCAGCAGCCAGGCGACAGGGTCGCGGAGCTATGGCTACACCTTC
CASSQATGSRSYGYTF
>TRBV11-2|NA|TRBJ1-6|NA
TGTGCCAGCAGCTCGGTCAGGGGAGGGGGTTCACCCCTCCACTTT
CASSSVRGGGSPLHF
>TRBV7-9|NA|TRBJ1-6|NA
TGTGCCAGCAGACTCGAACCCGGGGGTTCGGGAAATTCACCCCTCCACTTT
CASRLEPGGSGNSPLHF
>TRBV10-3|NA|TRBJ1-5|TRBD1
TGTGCCATCAGTGAAACAGGGGAGCCCCAGCATTTT
CAISETGEPQHF
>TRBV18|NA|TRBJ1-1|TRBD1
TGTGCCAGCACAGGGGTCACGAACACTGAAGCTTTCTTT
CASTGVTNTEAFF